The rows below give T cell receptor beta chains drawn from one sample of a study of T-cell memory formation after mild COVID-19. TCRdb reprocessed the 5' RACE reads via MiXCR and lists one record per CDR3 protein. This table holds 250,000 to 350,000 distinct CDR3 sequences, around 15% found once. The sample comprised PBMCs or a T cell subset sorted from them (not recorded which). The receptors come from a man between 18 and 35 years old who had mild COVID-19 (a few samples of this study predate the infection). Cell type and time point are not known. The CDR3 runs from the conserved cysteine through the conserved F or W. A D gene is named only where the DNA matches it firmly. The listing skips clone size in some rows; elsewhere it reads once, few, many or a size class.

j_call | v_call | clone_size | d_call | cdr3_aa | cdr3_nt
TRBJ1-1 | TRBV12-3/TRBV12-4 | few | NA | CASSWDGNTEAFF | TGTGCCAGCAGTTGGGATGGGAACACTGAAGCTTTCTTT
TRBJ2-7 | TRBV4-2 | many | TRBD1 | CASSRLPWGQGRLEQYF | TGTGCCAGCAGCCGGCTCCCATGGGGACAGGGGCGGCTAGAGCAGTACTTC
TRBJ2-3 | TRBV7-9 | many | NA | CASSFITSTDTQYF | TGTGCCAGCAGCTTCATAACTAGCACAGATACGCAGTATTTT
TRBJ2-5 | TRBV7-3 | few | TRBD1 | CASSLFGQGKETQYF | TGTGCCAGCAGCCTTTTCGGACAGGGTAAAGAGACCCAGTACTTC
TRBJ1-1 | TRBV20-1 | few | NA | CSAPTDNTEAFF | TGCAGTGCCCCGACAGATAACACTGAAGCTTTCTTT
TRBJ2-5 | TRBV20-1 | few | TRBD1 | CSASSRGGKETQYF | TGCAGTGCTTCTTCCCGAGGGGGCAAAGAGACCCAGTACTTC
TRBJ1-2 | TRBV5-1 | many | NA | CASSLGDIFSRGYTF | TGCGCCAGCAGCTTGGGGGACATCTTCTCGCGGGGCTACACCTTC
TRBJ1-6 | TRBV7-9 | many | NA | CASSLVDGDSPLHF | TGTGCCAGCAGCTTAGTAGATGGGGATTCACCCCTCCACTTT
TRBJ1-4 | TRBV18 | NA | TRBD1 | CASSLTGTGIYVSTNEKLFF | TGTGCCAGCTCTCTTACCGGGACAGGGATTTATGTCTCAACTAATGAAAAACTGTTTTTT
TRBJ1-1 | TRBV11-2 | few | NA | CASSLTSFYTEAFF | TGTGCCAGCAGCTTAACGAGCTTTTACACTGAAGCTTTCTTT
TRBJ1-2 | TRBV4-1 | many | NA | CASSQDRSGGYTF | TGCGCCAGCAGCCAAGATCGTTCAGGAGGCTACACCTTC
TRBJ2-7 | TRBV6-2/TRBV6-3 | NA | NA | CASSYSPQKSYEQYF | TGTGCCAGCAGTTACTCCCCCCAGAAATCCTACGAGCAGTACTTC
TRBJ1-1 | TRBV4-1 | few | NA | CASSQPISGNTEAFF | TGCGCCAGCAGCCAACCAATTTCAGGGAACACTGAAGCTTTCTTT
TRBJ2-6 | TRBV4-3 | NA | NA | CASSKGGAGGANVLTF | TGCGCCAGCTCGAAGGGGGGGGCTGGAGGGGCCAACGTCCTGACTTTC
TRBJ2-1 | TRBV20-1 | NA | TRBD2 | CSARLLSGREFF | TGCAGTGCTAGACTCCTTAGCGGGAGGGAGTTCTTC
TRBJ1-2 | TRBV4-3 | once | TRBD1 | CASRQTGGYGYTF | TGCGCCAGCAGACAAACAGGGGGGTATGGCTACACCTTC
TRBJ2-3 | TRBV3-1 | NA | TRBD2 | CASSGAGVDTQYF | TGTGCCAGCAGTGGAGCGGGGGTCGATACGCAGTATTTT
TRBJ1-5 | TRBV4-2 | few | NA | CASSQDTAVYSNQPQHF | TGTGCCAGCAGCCAAGATACGGCAGTCTATAGCAATCAGCCCCAGCATTTT
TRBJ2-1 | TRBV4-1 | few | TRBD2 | CASSPGNSGSYNEQFF | TGCGCCAGCAGCCCCGGGAATAGCGGGAGCTACAATGAGCAGTTCTTC
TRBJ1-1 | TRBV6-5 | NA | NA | CASSYGRNSEAFF | TGTGCCAGCAGTTACGGACGGAATTCTGAAGCTTTCTTT
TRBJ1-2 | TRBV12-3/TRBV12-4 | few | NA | CASRPILRDGGSGYTF | TGTGCCAGCAGACCCATTTTGCGGGACGGCGGTTCGGGCTACACCTTC
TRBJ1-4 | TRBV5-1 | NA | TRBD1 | CASSPVTGATNEKLFF | TGCGCCAGCAGCCCGGTTACAGGGGCAACTAATGAAAAACTGTTTTTT
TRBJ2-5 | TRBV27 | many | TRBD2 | CASSPGAGGNGETQYF | TGTGCCAGCAGTCCGGGGGCGGGGGGAAACGGAGAGACCCAGTACTTC
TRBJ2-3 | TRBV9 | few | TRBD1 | CASSVMTGYTDTQYF | TGTGCCAGCAGCGTAATGACAGGGTACACAGATACGCAGTATTTT
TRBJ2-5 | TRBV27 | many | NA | CASSSSWNTGKTQYF | TGTGCCAGCAGTTCGAGTTGGAATACTGGAAAGACCCAGTACTTC
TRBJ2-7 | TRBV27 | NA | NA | CASSLSSGLYEQYF | TGTGCCAGCAGTTTGTCATCGGGACTGTACGAGCAGTACTTC
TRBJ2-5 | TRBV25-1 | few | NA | CASTLGAKQETQYF | TGTGCCAGCACCCTCGGGGCTAAACAAGAGACCCAGTACTTC
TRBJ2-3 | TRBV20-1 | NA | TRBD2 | CSARPTSGHTDTQYF | TGCAGTGCTAGACCGACTAGCGGGCACACAGATACGCAGTATTTT
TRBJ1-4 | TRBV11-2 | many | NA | CASSPGRDLFF | TGTGCCAGCAGCCCGGGACGGGATTTGTTTTTT
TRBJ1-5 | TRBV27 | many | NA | CASKIRGGASNQPQHF | TGTGCCAGCAAAATCCGGGGGGGGGCTAGCAATCAGCCCCAGCATTTT
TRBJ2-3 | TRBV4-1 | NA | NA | CASTGGPTDTQYF | TGCGCCAGCACCGGGGGGCCCACAGATACGCAGTATTTT
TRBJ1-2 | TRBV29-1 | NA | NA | CSVAGAGYTF | TGCAGCGTTGCCGGGGCTGGCTACACCTTC
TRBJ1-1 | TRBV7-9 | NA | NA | CASSLAGSGWTEAFF | TGTGCCAGCAGCTTAGCGGGGTCAGGGTGGACTGAAGCTTTCTTT
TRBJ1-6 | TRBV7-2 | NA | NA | CASSLALGLFSPLHF | TGTGCCAGCAGCTTAGCTCTGGGGCTGTTTTCACCCCTCCACTTT
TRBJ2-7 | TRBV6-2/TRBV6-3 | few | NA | CASSYADLRLYF | TGTGCCAGCAGTTACGCGGACCTCAGACTGTACTTC
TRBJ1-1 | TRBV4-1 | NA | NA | CASSQDPADGTEAFF | TGCGCCAGCAGCCAAGATCCGGCGGACGGCACTGAAGCTTTCTTT
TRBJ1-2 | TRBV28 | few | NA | CASSRVHMRPEGTF | TGTGCCAGCAGCCGAGTCCACATGCGACCTGAGGGGACCTTC
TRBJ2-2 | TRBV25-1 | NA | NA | CASGDTGELFF | TGTGCTTCCGGGGACACCGGGGAGCTGTTTTTT
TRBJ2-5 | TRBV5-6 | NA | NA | CASSRGPDSYQETQYF | TGTGCCAGCAGCCGAGGACCAGACTCTTACCAAGAGACCCAGTACTTC
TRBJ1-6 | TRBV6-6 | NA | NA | CASSLGGKTSPLHF | TGTGCCAGCAGTCTTGGGGGAAAGACCTCACCCCTCCACTTT
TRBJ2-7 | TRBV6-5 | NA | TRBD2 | CASSYSISGGHEQYF | TGTGCCAGCAGTTACTCGATTAGCGGGGGCCACGAGCAGTACTTC
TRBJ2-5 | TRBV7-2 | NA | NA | CASSSDYPGGETQYF | TGTGCCAGCAGCTCGGACTATCCAGGCGGGGAGACCCAGTACTTC
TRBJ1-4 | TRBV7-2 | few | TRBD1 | CASSLTSPGTGGDEKLFF | TGTGCCAGCAGCTTAACCTCCCCCGGGACAGGGGGCGATGAAAAACTGTTTTTT
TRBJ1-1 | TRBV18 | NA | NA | CASSPTEALMNTEAFF | TGTGCCAGCTCACCGACAGAAGCTCTCATGAACACTGAAGCTTTCTTT
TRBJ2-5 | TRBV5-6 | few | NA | CASSLQTGETQYF | TGTGCCAGCAGCTTGCAGACCGGGGAGACCCAGTACTTC
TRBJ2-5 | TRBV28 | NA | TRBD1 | CASSEDRLGETQYF | TGTGCCAGCAGTGAGGACAGGTTGGGAGAGACCCAGTACTTC
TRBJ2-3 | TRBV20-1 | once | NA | CSAPDPAAGADTQYF | TGCAGTGCCCCCGACCCCGCGGCGGGGGCGGATACGCAGTATTTT
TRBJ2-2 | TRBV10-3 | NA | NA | CAISESPSYTGELFF | TGTGCCATCAGTGAGTCACCGTCTTATACCGGGGAGCTGTTTTTT
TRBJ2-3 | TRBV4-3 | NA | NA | CASSQEIGTSRRTDTQYF | TGCGCCAGCAGCCAAGAGATCGGGACCTCCAGACGCACAGATACGCAGTATTTT
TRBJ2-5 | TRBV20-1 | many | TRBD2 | CSARDGLAGETQYF | TGCAGTGCTAGAGATGGACTAGCAGGGGAGACCCAGTACTTC
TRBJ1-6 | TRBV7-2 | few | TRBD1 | CASSLLTGLNSPLHF | TGTGCCAGCAGCTTACTGACAGGGTTGAATTCACCCCTCCACTTT
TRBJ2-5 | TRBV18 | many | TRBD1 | CASSPRTGQETQYF | TGTGCCAGCAGCCCTCGGACAGGTCAAGAGACCCAGTACTTC
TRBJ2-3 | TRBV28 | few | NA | CAPGTDTQYF | TGTGCCCCGGGCACAGATACGCAGTATTTT
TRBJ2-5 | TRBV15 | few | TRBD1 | CATGQGGFVGGETQYF | TGTGCCACCGGACAGGGAGGATTCGTTGGAGGAGAGACCCAGTACTTC
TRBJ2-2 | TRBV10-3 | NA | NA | CAISEIHTGELFF | TGTGCCATCAGTGAGATACACACCGGGGAGCTGTTTTTT